The rows below give T cell receptor beta chains drawn from one sample of a study of shared clonotypes between healthy human individuals. Method: immunoSEQ multiplex PCR; TCRdb's copy keeps in-frame clones and lacks some. The repertoire holds fewer than 1.8 million clones, approximately 98.5% seen once, with approximately 0.4% in the top ten. Sequenced material: naive CD4+ T cells sorted from blood. The receptors shown here come from a man aged 25 to 40 in good health. CDR3s include the opening cysteine and the closing phenylalanine or tryptophan. Fields, in order: clone size, D gene, V gene, J gene, CDR3 protein, CDR3 DNA. D genes are given only for firm matches. Where a row states a size, it is once, few, many or the class of an expanded clone; other rows omit it.

>.|.|TRBV20-1|TRBJ1-2
CSVAGQGRYTF
TGCAGTGTCGCAGGCCAGGGGCGCTACACCTTC
>.|TRBD2|TRBV5-4|TRBJ2-5
CASSLSSGRPETQYF
TGTGCCAGCAGCTTGTCTAGCGGGAGACCAGAGACCCAGTACTTC
>.|TRBD2|TRBV30|TRBJ2-2
CAWSGAGGSTGELFF
TGTGCCTGGAGTGGAGCGGGAGGTTCCACCGGGGAGCTGTTTTTT
>.|.|TRBV10-2|TRBJ2-7
CASSPADSYEQYF
TGCGCCAGCTCCCCAGCGGACTCCTACGAGCAGTACTTC
>once|.|TRBV11-2|TRBJ2-5
CASSEAGHKIETQYF
TGTGCCAGCAGCGAGGCGGGACACAAGATTGAGACCCAGTACTTC
>.|TRBD1|TRBV5-5|TRBJ1-5
CASNPGTVPQANSNQPQHF
TGTGCCAGCAACCCCGGGACAGTTCCCCAGGCGAATAGCAATCAGCCCCAGCATTTT
>.|.|TRBV27|TRBJ2-5
CASSLASWGLPQETQYF
TGTGCCAGCAGTTTAGCTTCGTGGGGCCTCCCGCAAGAGACCCAGTACTTC
>.|.|TRBV18|TRBJ1-3
CASSWRGSSGNTIYF
TGTGCCAGCTCATGGCGAGGGTCCTCTGGAAACACCATATATTTT
>.|.|TRBV4-2|TRBJ1-2
CASSQSEGWGYTF
TGTGCCAGCAGCCAGTCTGAGGGCTGGGGCTACACCTTC
>once|.|TRBV7-2|TRBJ2-1
CASSPRRGSEQFF
TGTGCCAGCAGCCCCAGAAGGGGGAGTGAGCAGTTCTTC
>.|.|TRBV5-1|TRBJ1-4
CASSFTSTNEKLFF
TGCGCCAGCAGCTTCACTTCAACTAATGAAAAACTGTTTTTT
>.|.|TRBV19|TRBJ1-5
CASTGLYPPQHF
TGTGCCAGTACGGGATTGTATCCGCCCCAGCATTTT
>.|TRBD1|TRBV10-3|TRBJ2-1
CAISDPGQPGHNEQFF
TGTGCCATCAGTGACCCGGGACAGCCGGGGCACAATGAGCAGTTCTTC
>.|.|TRBV9|TRBJ2-7
CASSVAGTAEQYF
TGTGCCAGCAGCGTAGCCGGGACGGCTGAGCAGTACTTC
>.|TRBD1|TRBV19|TRBJ1-2
CASDDRGGGSYGYTF
TGTGCCAGTGATGACAGGGGCGGCGGAAGCTATGGCTACACCTTC
>.|TRBD1|TRBV11-2|TRBJ1-1
CASSSRGGNTEAFF
TGTGCCAGCAGCTCCAGGGGGGGGAACACTGAAGCTTTCTTT
>once|TRBD1|TRBV18|TRBJ2-7
CASSHGQGVTYEQYF
TGTGCCAGCTCACATGGACAGGGGGTGACCTACGAGCAGTACTTC
>once|.|TRBV10-3|TRBJ1-2
CAISESQERGYTF
TGTGCCATCAGTGAGTCTCAGGAAAGAGGCTACACCTTC
>.|.|TRBV7-7|TRBJ2-7
CASRPPGHTYYEQYF
TGTGCCAGCAGACCTCCGGGTCACACCTACTACGAGCAGTACTTC
>.|TRBD1|TRBV5-1|TRBJ2-3
CASSPPGQGTDTQYF
TGCGCCAGCAGCCCCCCCGGACAGGGGACAGATACGCAGTATTTT
>once|.|TRBV5-1|TRBJ2-3
CASSLARTDTQYF
TGCGCCAGCAGCTTGGCCCGCACAGATACGCAGTATTTT
>.|TRBD1|TRBV27|TRBJ2-2
CASSLYWDRGRELFF
TGTGCCAGCAGTTTATATTGGGACAGGGGCCGGGAGCTGTTTTTT